This T cell receptor beta chain was observed in a study of technical replicates of blood from a few donors. V trimming: 5 bases; J trimming: 3 bases; junction bases outside the gene matches: 4. This CDR3 has 13 amino acids. Germline V gives CDR1 SGHAT, CDR2 FQNNGV. The repertoire was sequenced with immunoSEQ multiplex PCR; TCRdb's copy has only in-frame clones and lacks some. The profile shows roughly 72,000 clones, 90% to 95% of them singletons. The chain couples TRBV11-2 to TRBJ2-7; 7 bases map to TRBD1. The sequencing sample was made of T cells isolated from PBMCs. The receptor was derived from a human donor in good health. The CDR3 here is CASSPTGNYEQYF. CDR3 sequence (DNA): TGTGCCAGCAGCCCGACAGGGAACTACGAGCAGTACTTC.